Each of the 2 T cell receptor beta chains below was sequenced from the same sample in a study of radiotherapy plus CTLA-4 blockade in lung cancer. Clones were sequenced by immunoSEQ multiplex PCR, and TCRdb holds only the in-frame ones, with some missing. Here the sample spans 25,000 to 35,000 clones, around four fifths being singletons. Here the sequenced sample was peripheral blood, taken from a patient treated with radiotherapy plus ipilimumab. The receptors were gathered from a human donor with non-small cell lung cancer who had stable disease on radiotherapy plus ipilimumab.

The rearrangement uses TRBV14 and TRBJ2-1; D remains unclear. CDR1 is SGHDN, CDR2 FVKESK, per germline. With 0 bases removed from V and 4 bases from J, the gap between germline ends came to 4 bases. This CDR3 region has 13 residues. The CDR3 here is CASSQELYNEQFF. The CDR3 nucleotides are TGTGCCAGCAGCCAAGAGTTGTACAATGAGCAGTTCTTC.

The chain combines TRBV6-6 with TRBJ1-3; D is ambiguous. With 2 bases removed from V and 0 bases from J, the gap between germline ends came to 5 bases. Germline assignment: CDR1 MNHNY and CDR2 SVGAGI (reference sequence). The CDR3 loop spans 14 amino acids. The CDR3 nucleotides read TGTGCCAGCAGTTACGACGGCTCTGGAAACACCATATATTTT. Translating gives CASSYDGSGNTIYF.